A single sample gave rise to the 18 T cell receptor beta chains below, sequenced in a study of T cell changes during pregnancy in multiple sclerosis. Assay used: immunoSEQ multiplex PCR; TCRdb lists only in-frame clones, some missing. The sample contains more than 50,000 clones, around 90% of which appear only once. This sample comprised peripheral blood, obtained before pregnancy. The source is a female donor with multiple sclerosis, enrolled in a pregnancy study.

The V call is TRBV9, the J call TRBJ2-7; TRBD1 agrees at 7 bases. Germline-derived CDR1 and CDR2 are SGDLS and YYNGEE. The CDR3 is 14 amino acids. J was trimmed by 0 bases and V by 4 bases; bases with no gene match: 4. CDR3 amino acids: CASSLGQSSYEQYF. CDR3 nucleotide sequence: TGTGCCAGCAGCCTGGGACAGAGCTCCTACGAGCAGTACTTC.

This rearrangement joins TRBV19 to TRBJ2-7, with D hard to call. This CDR3 has 14 amino acids. V was cut by 6 bases and J by 0 bases, with 12 bases left in between. Germline V gives CDR1 LNHDA, CDR2 SQIVND (reference sequence). CDR3 coding DNA: TGTGCCAGTAGGCCGCGAAGGAGCTCCTACGAGCAGTACTTC. Amino acid sequence: CASRPRRSSYEQYF.

The chain joins TRBV29-1 to TRBJ2-1, with 8 bases matching TRBD2. V was clipped by 3 bases and J by 12 bases; unmatched bases: 16. This CDR3 has 15 residues. Germline assignment: CDR1 SQVTM and CDR2 ANQGSEA. The CDR3 DNA reads TGCAGCGTTGAGACTGGGAGGGACGGGGGGGTTGGGCAGTTCTTC. This gives the protein CSVETGRDGGVGQFF.

The chain has TRBV29-1 and TRBJ1-1, with D possibly matching TRBD1 (6 bases). The CDR3 covers 13 residues. With 8 bases removed from V and 1 base from J, the gap between germline ends came to 14 bases. CDR1 and CDR2 from the germline V gene are SQVTM and ANQGSEA. Here the CDR3 reads CSTRTASNTEAFF. In DNA, the CDR3 is TGCAGCACCCGGACAGCTTCGAACACTGAAGCTTTCTTT.

The chain combines TRBV18 with TRBJ1-1; perhaps TRBD1 as D (6 bases). The V gene lost 3 bases and the J gene lost 6 bases, with 11 bases spanning the gap. The germline V gene encodes CDR1 KGHSH and CDR2 LQKENI. The CDR3 extends over 13 amino acids. The CDR3 sequence: CASSPRGYPEAFF. The CDR3 nucleotides read TGTGCCAGCTCACCCAGGGGTTACCCTGAAGCTTTCTTT.

The chain uses TRBV7-3 and TRBJ2-2; 7 positions agree with TRBD2. This CDR3 has 17 residues. Germline V gene data show CDR1 as SGHTA and CDR2 as FQGTGA. V shed 2 bases and J 4 bases; nucleotides not matched to a gene: 10. CDR3 DNA sequence: TGTGCCAGCAGCTTAGTGTCGGGACCGGGGGGCACCGGGGAGCTGTTTTTT. It is translated as CASSLVSGPGGTGELFF.

V usage is TRBV7-8 and J usage is TRBJ2-3; a weak D match, TRBD2 (5 bases). The CDR3 runs 14 residues. V was trimmed by 4 bases and J by 6 bases, leaving 14 bases between them. Germline values: CDR1 SGHVS, CDR2 FQNEAQ. The CDR3 loop is CASSSHRERDTQYF. Written as DNA, the CDR3 is TGTGCCAGCAGCTCCCATAGGGAGCGGGATACGCAGTATTTT.

The chain is built from TRBV5-6 and TRBJ1-1; D remains ambiguous. V was shortened by 4 bases and J by 8 bases, with 12 bases between the two germline ends. The V gene's germline CDR1 is SGHDT and CDR2 YYEEEE. The CDR3 consists of 12 residues. CDR3 residues: CASSLSGYEAFF. The CDR3 coding sequence is TGTGCCAGCAGCCTGAGCGGATACGAAGCTTTCTTT.

DNA of the CDR3: TGTGCCAGTAGTATCCGGGAGGGCCTTAGTGGACTCGATGGCTACACCTTC. Its protein product is CASSIREGLSGLDGYTF. This chain links TRBV19 with TRBJ1-2; D call uncertain. Trimming left V 3 bases short and J 6 bases short, with 23 bases between. CDR3 length: 17 amino acids. The germline CDR1 and CDR2 sequences are LNHDA and SQIVND (reference sequence).

This sequence joins TRBV5-1 and TRBJ1-2; 7 nucleotides line up with TRBD1. Germline CDR1 and CDR2: SGHRS and YFSETQ. CDR3 size: 14 residues. V dropped 0 bases and J dropped 7; count of bases not matched to a gene: 6. The CDR3 region is CASSLGDSMSGYTF. The DNA of the CDR3 is TGCGCCAGCAGCTTGGGGGACAGTATGAGTGGCTACACCTTC.

This rearrangement joins TRBV7-3 to TRBJ1-1; TRBD1 aligns across 7 bases. Per germline, CDR1 SGHTA and CDR2 FQGTGA. The CDR3 has 14 residues. After removal of 6 bases from V and 1 base from J, the junction contained 5 bases not matched to a gene. CDR3 sequence (DNA): TGTGCCAGCAGTCGACAGGGTCAGAACACTGAAGCTTTCTTT. Encoded protein: CASSRQGQNTEAFF. The complete variable domain, with remaining parts taken from reference TRBV7-3 and TRBJ1-1, reads GAGVSQTPSNKVTEKGKYVELRCDPISGHTALYWYRQSLGQGPEFLIYFQGTGAADDSGLPNDRFFAVRPEGSVSTLKIQRTERGDSAVYLCASSRQGQNTEAFFGQGTRLTVV.

V is TRBV7-9 and J is TRBJ1-1; TRBD1 might be the D (5 bases). Trimming removed 1 base from V and 8 bases from J, with 8 bases in between. CDR3 length: 12 amino acids. Germline-derived CDR1 and CDR2 are SEHNR and FQNEAQ (reference sequence). This CDR3 reads CASSLGGGEAFF. In DNA, the CDR3 is TGTGCCAGCAGCTTAGGCGGGGGAGAAGCTTTCTTT.

This chain links TRBV5-5 with TRBJ1-5; D remains unclear. V gave up 4 bases and J gave up 3 bases, with 20 bases separating them. CDR1 and CDR2 (germline): SGHKS, YYEKEE (reference sequence). CDR3 length: 17 residues. The CDR3 sequence is CASSPTGSNGINQPQHF. CDR3 bases: TGTGCCAGCAGCCCTACGGGGAGCAACGGGATCAATCAGCCCCAGCATTTT.

The chain uses TRBV20-1 and TRBJ2-5; no clear D. The V end was cut by 7 bases, the J end by 5 bases, with 5 bases between. Germline CDR1 is DFQATT and CDR2 is SNEGSKA (reference sequence). The CDR3 sequence is 9 residues long. This CDR3 is CSVQETQYF. The CDR3 nucleotides read TGCAGTGTACAGGAGACCCAGTACTTC.

The V call is TRBV11-2, the J call TRBJ1-2; TRBD1 is a possible D gene (6 bases). The CDR3 length is 13 residues. The germline V gene encodes CDR1 SGHAT and CDR2 FQNNGV. Between the trimmed V and J ends, which lost 5 bases and 6 bases, there was a span of 13 bases. The DNA for the CDR3 is TGTGCCAGCAGCCCAGGGGCTTGGGATGGCTACACCTTC. As protein: CASSPGAWDGYTF.

The chain uses TRBV7-9 and TRBJ1-5; 10 bases map to TRBD1. J lost 1 base, V lost 5 bases, and 11 bases had no gene match. Germline V lookup: CDR1 SEHNR, CDR2 FQNEAQ (reference sequence). CDR3 length equals 18 residues. The chain's CDR3 is CASSLMDRGYRSNQPQHF. For the CDR3, the DNA is TGTGCCAGCAGCCTTATGGACAGGGGGTATCGGAGCAATCAGCCCCAGCATTTT.

This chain uses TRBV25-1 with TRBJ1-2, with D maybe TRBD1 (5 bases). This CDR3 has 15 amino acids. Germline CDR1 and CDR2: MGHDK and SYGVNS. V was trimmed by 2 bases and J by 2 bases, leaving 12 bases between them. The CDR3 nucleotides read TGTGCCAGCAGTGAAAGAGGACACCCGAACTATGGCTACACCTTC. Its protein product is CASSERGHPNYGYTF.

This CDR3 reads CATSSTSGGGDTQYF. CDR3 bases: TGTGCCACCAGCAGTACTAGCGGGGGCGGAGATACGCAGTATTTT. The chain uses TRBV15 and TRBJ2-3; 11 nucleotides line up with TRBD2. The length of the CDR3 is 15 residues. Trimming cost V 3 bases and J 5 bases; bases outside gene matches: 4. Germline V gene sequence: CDR1 LNHNV, CDR2 YYDKDF (reference sequence).